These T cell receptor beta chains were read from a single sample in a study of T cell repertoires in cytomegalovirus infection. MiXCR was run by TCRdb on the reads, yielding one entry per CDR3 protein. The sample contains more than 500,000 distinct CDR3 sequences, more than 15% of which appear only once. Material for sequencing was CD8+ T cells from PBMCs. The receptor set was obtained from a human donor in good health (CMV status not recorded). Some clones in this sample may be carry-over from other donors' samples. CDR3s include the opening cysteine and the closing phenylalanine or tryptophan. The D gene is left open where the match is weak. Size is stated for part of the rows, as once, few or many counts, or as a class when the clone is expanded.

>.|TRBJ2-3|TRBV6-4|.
TGTGCCAGCAGTGACTCGCTGTGGGAAACCGACAGCACAGATACGCAGTATTTT
CASSDSLWETDSTDTQYF
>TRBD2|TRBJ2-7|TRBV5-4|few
TGTGCCAGCAACTTGGCTAGCGGGGGCTCCTACGAGCAGTACTTC
CASNLASGGSYEQYF
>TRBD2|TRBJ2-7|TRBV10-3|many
TGTGCCATCAGAGACCGGGACGTCGGGACTAGCGGGAGGGCAGGGGACGAGCAGTACTTC
CAIRDRDVGTSGRAGDEQYF
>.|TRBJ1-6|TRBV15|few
TGTGCCACCAGCGCGGATCGATCTGATAATTCACCCCTCCACTTT
CATSADRSDNSPLHF
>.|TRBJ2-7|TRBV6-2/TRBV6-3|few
TGTGCCAGCCTACACTTCCGTCAGGGGGGCTACGAGCAGTACTTC
CASLHFRQGGYEQYF
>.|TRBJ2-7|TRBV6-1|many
TGTGCCAGCAGTGAAACTCCTTTTGTGGGCTACGAGCAGTACTTC
CASSETPFVGYEQYF
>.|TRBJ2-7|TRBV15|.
TGTGCCACCAGCAGAGATCGTCGCAGCTCCTACGAGCAGTACTTC
CATSRDRRSSYEQYF
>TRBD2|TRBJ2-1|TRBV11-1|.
TGTGCCAGCAGCCAAACGGGGGGGGTCGGGAATGAGCAGTTCTTC
CASSQTGGVGNEQFF
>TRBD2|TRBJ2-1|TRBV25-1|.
TGTGCCAGCAGTGAACTAGCGGGGGGTCCCAATGAGCAGTTCTTC
CASSELAGGPNEQFF
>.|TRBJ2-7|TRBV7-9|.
TGTGCCAGCACCCCCCGGGACGGAGCCTACGAGCAGTACTTC
CASTPRDGAYEQYF
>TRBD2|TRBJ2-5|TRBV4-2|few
TGTGCCAGCAGCCAAGATACGGCGAGCGGGAGGGCGGGAGAGACCCAGTACTTC
CASSQDTASGRAGETQYF
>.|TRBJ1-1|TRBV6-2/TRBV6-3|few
TGTGCCAGCAGTTACGCGAGGGCTGAAGCTTTCTTT
CASSYARAEAFF
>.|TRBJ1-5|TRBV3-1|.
TGTGCCAGCAGCCAATATCCGTCTGGCAATCAGCCCCAGCATTTT
CASSQYPSGNQPQHF
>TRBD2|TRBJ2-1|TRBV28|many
TGTGCCAGCAGTCTTCGACTAGCAGCCTACAATGAGCAGTTCTTC
CASSLRLAAYNEQFF
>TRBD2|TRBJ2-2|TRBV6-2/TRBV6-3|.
TGTGCCAGCAGTTACTCGACTCTAGCGGGTACCGGGGAGCTGTTTTTT
CASSYSTLAGTGELFF
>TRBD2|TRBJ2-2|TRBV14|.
TGTGCCAGCAGCTCGGGACGGATCAATAGCGGGAGGGCCCGTACCGGGGAGCTGTTTTTT
CASSSGRINSGRARTGELFF
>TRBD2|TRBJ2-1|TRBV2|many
TGTGCCAGCAGTGTTGAACTAGCGCGCTCTATTAAGAATTACAATGAGCAGTTCTTC
CASSVELARSIKNYNEQFF
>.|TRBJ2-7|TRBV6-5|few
TGTGCCAGCAGCCCGAGGACCCTTACCTACGAGCAGTACTTC
CASSPRTLTYEQYF
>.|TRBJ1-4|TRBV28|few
TGTGCCAGCAGGGCCCCCCGGGACATATTCCGTCCTGAAAAACTGTTTTTT
CASRAPRDIFRPEKLFF